The 20 T cell receptor beta chains given below trace back to one sample, sequenced in a study of shared clonotypes between healthy human individuals. Sequencing was performed with immunoSEQ multiplex PCR; in TCRdb, only in-frame clones are kept and a portion is missing. The sample lists a few million clones, approximately 92% occurring once. The source material was naive CD4+ T cells sorted from blood. As for subset: CD45RA+ positively selected. The receptors here all came from a man younger than 35 in good health.

CDR3 region: CASSEMIYEQYF. The CDR3 bases are TGTGCCAGCAGTGAGATGATATACGAGCAGTACTTC. The chain uses TRBV2 and TRBJ2-7, with unresolved D. CDR3 length: 12 residues. V lost 3 bases and J lost 4, with 7 bases in between. CDR1 is SNHLY, CDR2 FYNNEI, per germline.

The rearrangement joins TRBV10-3 to TRBJ1-1, with TRBD1 matching 8 bases. This CDR3 comprises 16 residues. CDR1 ENHRY and CDR2 SYGVKD come from the germline V gene. Trimming removed 7 bases from V and 1 base from J; junction bases left unmatched: 11. The CDR3 coding sequence is TGTGCCATCACTATAGGACAGGGTAGGGGGAACACTGAAGCTTTCTTT. This gives the protein CAITIGQGRGNTEAFF.

This clone was detected only a few times. V is TRBV7-9 and J is TRBJ1-4; no clear D gene. Germline values: CDR1 SEHNR, CDR2 FQNEAQ (reference sequence). The V gene lost 5 bases and the J gene lost 10 bases, with 11 bases spanning the gap. The CDR3 has 12 residues. CDR3 in DNA: TGTGCCAGCAGCCATTCCCCGGGAAAACTGTTTTTT. Protein sequence: CASSHSPGKLFF.

The chain joins TRBV7-6 to TRBJ1-5; D is perhaps TRBD1 (5 bases). Germline assignment: CDR1 SGHVS and CDR2 FNYEAQ. This CDR3 is 15 amino acids long. The ends were cut back, 5 bases at V and 3 bases at J, with 14 bases in the middle. CDR3 nucleotide sequence: TGTGCCAGCAGCCGTGTCGCAGGGTCCAATCAGCCCCAGCATTTT. This gives the protein CASSRVAGSNQPQHF.

The table lists this clone with a count of one. V gene TRBV5-8 combines with J gene TRBJ2-5, with D possibly called TRBD1 or TRBD2 (6 bases each). The germline V gene encodes CDR1 SGHTS and CDR2 YDEGEE. This CDR3 spans 15 amino acids. V was cut by 6 bases and J by 5 bases, with 20 bases left in between. In DNA form, the CDR3 reads TGTGCCAGCAAGCTTGGAGGGACAAAAGGGGAGACCCAGTACTTC. Translated, it gives CASKLGGTKGETQYF.

The chain employs TRBV6-6 and TRBJ2-7, with 7 bases identical to TRBD2. Germline V lookup: CDR1 MNHNY, CDR2 SVGAGI (reference sequence). V shed 6 bases, J shed 3 bases, and the junction held 5 bases outside the gene matches. The CDR3 is 13 amino acids. The CDR3 here is CASSRGVNYEQYF. The CDR3 DNA follows: TGTGCCAGCAGCCGGGGGGTTAACTACGAGCAGTACTTC.

This chain uses TRBV11-2 with TRBJ2-7; 8 positions agree with TRBD2. This CDR3 comprises 14 residues. Germline values: CDR1 SGHAT, CDR2 FQNNGV. The V and J ends lost 3 bases and 3 bases, in that order; junction bases with no gene match: 4. The CDR3 reads CASSLGLVFYEQYF. The CDR3 nucleotides read TGTGCCAGCAGCTTGGGACTAGTGTTCTACGAGCAGTACTTC.

The chain couples TRBV13 to TRBJ2-7; 8 nucleotides match TRBD2. The CDR3 contains 15 residues. The V gene end was trimmed by 5 bases and the J gene end by 2 bases; junction bases not matched to a gene: 8. Germline V gene data show CDR1 as PRHDT and CDR2 as FYEKMQ (reference sequence). The CDR3 is CASSPTSGQTYEQYF. The CDR3 DNA reads TGTGCCAGCAGCCCCACTAGCGGTCAAACCTACGAGCAGTACTTC.

This chain joins TRBV5-4 and TRBJ2-1, with D maybe TRBD2 (6 bases). CDR1 is SGHNT and CDR2 is YYREEE in the germline V gene (reference sequence). This CDR3 has 15 residues. Trimming left V 3 bases short and J 5 bases short, with 15 bases between. As DNA, the CDR3 is TGTGCCAGCAGCTCGGGGTCTAGCGCAAACAATGAGCAGTTCTTC. It specifies CASSSGSSANNEQFF. The whole variable domain, filled in from reference TRBV5-4 and TRBJ2-1, reads ETGVTQSPTHLIKTRGQQVTLRCSSQSGHNTVSWYQQALGQGPQFIFQYYREEENGRGNFPPRFSGLQFPNYSSELNVNALELDDSALYLCASSSGSSANNEQFFGPGTRLTVL.

This rearrangement joins TRBV7-2 to TRBJ2-7; D might be TRBD1 (6 bases). The CDR3 contains 15 residues. Germline loops: CDR1 SGHTA, CDR2 FQGNSA. Trimming took off 5 bases at V and 5 bases at J, with 19 bases between the two ends. The CDR3 protein is CASSAGPGDVNEQYF. DNA for the CDR3: TGTGCCAGCAGCGCAGGGCCAGGGGATGTAAACGAGCAGTACTTC.

This chain connects TRBV6-1 to TRBJ1-2; TRBD1 matches at 8 bases. The CDR3 runs to 11 residues. Germline V gene data show CDR1 as MNHNS and CDR2 as SASEGT. V gave up 11 bases and J gave up 4 bases; unmatched junction bases: 3. In DNA form, the CDR3 reads TGTGCCGGGGACAGGTTCTATGGCTACACCTTC. This encodes CAGDRFYGYTF.

This chain links TRBV5-1 with TRBJ1-4; weak D call: TRBD1 (5 bases). Germline lookup yields CDR1 SGHRS and CDR2 YFSETQ. V dropped 3 bases and J dropped 4 bases, with 16 bases sitting between them. This CDR3 spans 16 amino acids. CDR3 in amino acids: CASSWGAGGGNEKLFF. CDR3 bases: TGCGCCAGCAGCTGGGGCGCCGGGGGAGGTAATGAAAAACTGTTTTTT.

V and J are TRBV7-2 and TRBJ2-7; 7 nucleotides agree with TRBD2. The length of the CDR3 is 14 residues. Germline V gene lookup returns CDR1 SGHTA and CDR2 FQGNSA. The V and J ends lost 8 bases and 4 bases, in that order; junction bases with no gene match: 11. The CDR3: CASRRGGEGYEQYF. The CDR3 DNA reads TGTGCCAGCCGGAGAGGTGGGGAGGGTTACGAGCAGTACTTC. The variable domain in full, with the rest retrieved from reference TRBV7-2 and TRBJ2-7, is GAGVSQSPSNKVTEKGKDVELRCDPISGHTALYWYRQSLGQGLEFLIYFQGNSAPDKSGLPSDRFSAERTGGSVSTLTIQRTQQEDSAVYLCASRRGGEGYEQYFGPGTRLTVT.

The chain joins TRBV7-2 to TRBJ2-1; 9 nucleotides line up with TRBD2. V lost 1 base, J lost 9 bases, and 13 bases stayed unmatched. CDR3 length: 17 residues. CDR1 and CDR2 (germline): SGHTA, FQGNSA. The CDR3 loop reads CASSLVDGLIAGAEQFF. The CDR3 nucleotides read TGTGCCAGCAGCTTAGTGGATGGGTTAATAGCGGGAGCTGAGCAGTTCTTC.

The genes are TRBV10-3 and TRBJ2-5; D unclear. This CDR3 region has 13 residues. Germline V lookup: CDR1 ENHRY, CDR2 SYGVKD. Trimming removed 5 bases from V and 5 bases from J, with 12 bases in between. The CDR3 DNA is TGTGCCATCAGTTTAAACCCGTGGGAGACCCAGTACTTC. Amino acid sequence: CAISLNPWETQYF.

Turning to this clone: The identical CDR3 is also encoded by other nucleotide sequences in the sample. This rearrangement joins TRBV7-9 to TRBJ2-1; the D gene is possibly TRBD2 (6 bases). The V and J ends lost 2 bases and 0 bases respectively, with 8 bases between them. Germline values: CDR1 SEHNR, CDR2 FQNEAQ (reference sequence). The CDR3 contains 15 residues. CDR3 DNA: TGTGCCAGCAGCTTAACCGGGGGCTCCTACAATGAGCAGTTCTTC. Residues: CASSLTGGSYNEQFF.

This chain links TRBV5-4 with TRBJ2-3; weak D call: TRBD1 (6 bases). The length of the CDR3 is 14 residues. CDR1 is SGHNT and CDR2 is YYREEE in the germline V gene (reference sequence). V dropped 4 bases and J dropped 1 base, with 10 bases sitting between them. CDR3 residues: CASSGDKRTDTQYF. DNA for the CDR3: TGTGCCAGCAGCGGGGACAAACGCACAGATACGCAGTATTTT.

This chain joins TRBV7-2 and TRBJ1-1; D gene ambiguous. The V end lost 5 bases, the J end lost 0 bases, and 4 bases lay between the germline ends. The CDR3 is made up of 12 amino acids. In germline, CDR1 is SGHTA, CDR2 FQGNSA. Written as DNA, the CDR3 is TGTGCCAGCAGCACCCTGAACACTGAAGCTTTCTTT. Translating gives CASSTLNTEAFF.

The chain is built from TRBV19 and TRBJ2-3; TRBD2 matches 7 bases. Trimming removed 5 bases from V and 1 base from J; junction bases left unmatched: 9. Germline V gene sequence: CDR1 LNHDA, CDR2 SQIVND (reference sequence). The CDR3 is made up of 16 amino acids. CDR3 sequence (DNA): TGTGCCAGTAGTTTAGCTAGCGGTTCTCGCACAGATACGCAGTATTTT. It yields the protein CASSLASGSRTDTQYF.

The gene calls are TRBV4-1 and TRBJ2-7, with D perhaps given as TRBD1 or TRBD2 (6 bases each). The CDR3 spans 15 residues. The germline CDR1 and CDR2 sequences are MGHRA and YSYEKL. Trimming removed 4 bases at V and 6 bases at J, with 19 bases between. This CDR3 is CASSPNPRGQGEQYF. In DNA, the CDR3 is TGCGCCAGCAGCCCGAACCCCCGGGGGCAAGGCGAGCAGTACTTC.